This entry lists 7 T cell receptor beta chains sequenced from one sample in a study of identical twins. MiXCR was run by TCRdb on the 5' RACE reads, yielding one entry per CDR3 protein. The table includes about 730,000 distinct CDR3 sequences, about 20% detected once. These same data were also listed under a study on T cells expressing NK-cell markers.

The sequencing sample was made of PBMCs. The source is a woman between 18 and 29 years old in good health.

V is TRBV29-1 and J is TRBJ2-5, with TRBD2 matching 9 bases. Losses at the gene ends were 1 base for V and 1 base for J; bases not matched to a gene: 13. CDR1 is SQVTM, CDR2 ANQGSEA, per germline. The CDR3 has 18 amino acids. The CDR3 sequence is CSVEGSTHSGRPQETQYF. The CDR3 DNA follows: TGCAGCGTTGAAGGGTCAACCCACAGCGGGAGGCCCCAAGAGACCCAGTACTTC.

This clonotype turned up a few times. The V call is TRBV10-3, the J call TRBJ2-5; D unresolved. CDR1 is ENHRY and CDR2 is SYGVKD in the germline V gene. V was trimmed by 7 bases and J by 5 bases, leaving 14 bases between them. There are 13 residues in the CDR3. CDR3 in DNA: TGTGCCATCACAGTTGGGATTGGGGAGACCCAGTACTTC. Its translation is CAITVGIGETQYF.

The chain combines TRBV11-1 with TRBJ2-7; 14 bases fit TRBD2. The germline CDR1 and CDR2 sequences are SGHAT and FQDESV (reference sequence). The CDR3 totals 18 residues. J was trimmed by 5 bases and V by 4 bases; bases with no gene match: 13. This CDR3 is CASSSLTSGRAGINEQYF. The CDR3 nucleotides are TGTGCCAGCAGCTCGCTGACTAGCGGGAGGGCCGGGATCAACGAGCAGTACTTC.

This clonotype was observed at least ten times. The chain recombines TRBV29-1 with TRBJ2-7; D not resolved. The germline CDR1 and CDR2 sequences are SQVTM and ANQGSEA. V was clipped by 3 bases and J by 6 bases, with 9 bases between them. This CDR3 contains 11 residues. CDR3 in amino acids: CSVDGFGEQYF. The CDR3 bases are TGCAGCGTTGATGGCTTCGGCGAGCAGTACTTC.

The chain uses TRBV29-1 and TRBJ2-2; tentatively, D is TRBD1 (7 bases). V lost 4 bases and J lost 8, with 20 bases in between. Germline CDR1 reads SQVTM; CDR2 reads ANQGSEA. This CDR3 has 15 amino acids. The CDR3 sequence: CSVGGTATIGGELFF. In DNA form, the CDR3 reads TGCAGCGTTGGCGGGACAGCTACCATCGGAGGGGAGCTGTTTTTT.

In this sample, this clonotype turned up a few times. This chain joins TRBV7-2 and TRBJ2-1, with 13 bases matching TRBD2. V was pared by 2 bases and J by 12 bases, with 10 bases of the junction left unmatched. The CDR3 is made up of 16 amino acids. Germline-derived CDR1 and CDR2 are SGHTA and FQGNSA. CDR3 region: CASSLYQGLAGSLQFF. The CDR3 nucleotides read TGTGCCAGCAGCTTATATCAGGGACTAGCGGGGTCATTGCAGTTCTTC.

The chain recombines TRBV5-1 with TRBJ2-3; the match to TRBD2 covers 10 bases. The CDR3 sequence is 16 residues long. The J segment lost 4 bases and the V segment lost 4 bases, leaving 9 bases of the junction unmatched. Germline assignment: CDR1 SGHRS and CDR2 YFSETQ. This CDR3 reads CASSRGAAGGPDTQYF. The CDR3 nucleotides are TGCGCCAGCAGCAGGGGGGCAGCGGGGGGGCCAGATACGCAGTATTTT.